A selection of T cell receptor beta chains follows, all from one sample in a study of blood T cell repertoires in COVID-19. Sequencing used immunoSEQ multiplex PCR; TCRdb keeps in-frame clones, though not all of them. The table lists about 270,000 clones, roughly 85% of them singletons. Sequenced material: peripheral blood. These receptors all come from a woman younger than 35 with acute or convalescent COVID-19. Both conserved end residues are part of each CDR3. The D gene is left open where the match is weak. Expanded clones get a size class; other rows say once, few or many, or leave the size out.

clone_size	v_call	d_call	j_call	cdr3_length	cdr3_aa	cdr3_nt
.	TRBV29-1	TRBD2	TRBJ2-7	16	CSVEGYGTSEAYEQYF	TGCAGCGTTGAGGGATACGGGACTAGCGAGGCCTACGAGCAGTACTTC
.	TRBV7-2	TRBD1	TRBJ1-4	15	CASSSQTGTREKLFF	TGTGCCAGCAGCTCTCAGACAGGGACGAGGGAAAAACTGTTTTTT
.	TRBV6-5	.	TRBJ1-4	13	CADHRALNEKLFF	TGTGCGGACCACAGGGCCCTAAATGAAAAACTGTTTTTT
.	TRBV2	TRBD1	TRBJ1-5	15	CASSARQGGNQPQHF	TGTGCCAGCAGTGCCCGACAGGGGGGCAATCAGCCCCAGCATTTT
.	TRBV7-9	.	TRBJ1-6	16	CASSHRTSSYNSPLHF	TGTGCCAGCAGCCATCGGACAAGCTCCTATAATTCACCCCTCCACTTT
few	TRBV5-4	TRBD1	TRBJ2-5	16	CASSLRDRKNQETQYF	TGTGCCAGCAGCCTCCGGGACAGGAAAAACCAAGAGACCCAGTACTTC
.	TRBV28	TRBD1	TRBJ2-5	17	CASSFWTGKELEETQYF	TGTGCCAGCAGTTTCTGGACAGGGAAGGAACTGGAAGAGACCCAGTACTTC
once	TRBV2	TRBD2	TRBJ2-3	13	CASGGEYTDTQYF	TGTGCCAGCGGGGGGGAGTACACAGATACGCAGTATTTT
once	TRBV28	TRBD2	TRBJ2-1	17	CASTWAAGGPNNNEQFF	TGTGCCAGCACCTGGGCAGCGGGAGGGCCGAATAATAATGAGCAGTTCTTC
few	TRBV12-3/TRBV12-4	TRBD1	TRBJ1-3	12	CASRTGGYTIYF	TGTGCCAGCCGGACAGGGGGCTACACCATATATTTT
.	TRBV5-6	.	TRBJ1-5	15	CASSLGGYSNQPQHF	TGTGCCAGCAGCTTGGGAGGCTATAGCAATCAGCCCCAGCATTTT
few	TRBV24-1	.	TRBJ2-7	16	CATSDFGRRWGDEQYF	TGTGCCACCAGTGACTTCGGACGGAGGTGGGGGGACGAGCAGTACTTC
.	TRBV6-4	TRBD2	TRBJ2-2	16	CASSASGTSEAGELFF	TGTGCCAGCAGTGCCTCCGGGACTAGCGAGGCCGGGGAGCTGTTTTTT
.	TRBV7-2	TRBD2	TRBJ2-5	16	CASSLTSGMYQETQYF	TGTGCCAGCAGCCTTACTAGCGGGATGTACCAAGAGACCCAGTACTTC
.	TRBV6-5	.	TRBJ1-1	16	CASSYSGGPQNTEAFF	TGTGCCAGCAGTTACTCGGGAGGACCCCAGAACACTGAAGCTTTCTTT
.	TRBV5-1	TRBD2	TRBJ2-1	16	CASSPGLASSYNEQFF	TGCGCCAGCAGCCCGGGACTAGCGAGCTCCTACAATGAGCAGTTCTTC
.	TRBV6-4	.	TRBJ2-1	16	CASSDSFRDSYNEQFF	TGTGCCAGCAGTGACTCTTTCCGGGACTCCTACAATGAGCAGTTCTTC
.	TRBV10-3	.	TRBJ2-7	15	CAISVAMRAGYEQYF	TGTGCCATCAGTGTGGCTATGAGGGCTGGCTACGAGCAGTACTTC
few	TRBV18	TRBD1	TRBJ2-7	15	CASSPTRQGGYEQYF	TGTGCCAGCTCACCGACACGACAGGGTGGCTACGAGCAGTACTTC
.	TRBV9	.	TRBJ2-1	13	CASKEGQGNEQFF	TGTGCCAGCAAGGAGGGCCAGGGCAATGAGCAGTTCTTC
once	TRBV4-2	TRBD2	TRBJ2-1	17	CASSQKVAGEAYNEQFF	TGTGCCAGCAGCCAAAAAGTAGCGGGAGAGGCTTACAATGAGCAGTTCTTC
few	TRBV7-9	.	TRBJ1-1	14	CASSLVGGIAEAFF	TGTGCCAGCAGCTTAGTGGGGGGGATCGCTGAAGCTTTCTTT
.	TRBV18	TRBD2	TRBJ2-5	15	CASSPPSGEGETQYF	TGTGCCAGCTCACCACCTAGCGGGGAAGGAGAGACCCAGTACTTC
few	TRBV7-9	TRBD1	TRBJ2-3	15	CASSPYRGSTDTQYF	TGTGCCAGCAGCCCCTACAGGGGGAGTACAGATACGCAGTATTTT
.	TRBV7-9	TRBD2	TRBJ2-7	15	CASSDPGLAGAEQYF	TGTGCCAGCAGCGATCCGGGACTAGCGGGAGCTGAGCAGTACTTC
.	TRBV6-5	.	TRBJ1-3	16	CASSSTGILSGNTIYF	TGTGCCAGCAGTTCGACAGGAATTCTTTCGGGAAACACCATATATTTT
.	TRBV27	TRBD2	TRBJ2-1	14	CASSLVAGGNEQFF	TGTGCCAGCAGTTTAGTAGCGGGAGGGAATGAGCAGTTCTTC
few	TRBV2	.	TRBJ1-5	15	CASNPDSHSNQPQHF	TGTGCCAGCAATCCGGACAGTCATAGCAATCAGCCCCAGCATTTT
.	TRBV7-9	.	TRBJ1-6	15	CASSLAGTQDSPLHF	TGTGCCAGCAGCTTAGCTGGGACACAGGATTCACCCCTCCACTTT
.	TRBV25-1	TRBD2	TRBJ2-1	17	CASSESGEAGGNNEQFF	TGTGCCAGCAGTGAATCCGGGGAAGCGGGAGGCAACAATGAGCAGTTCTTC
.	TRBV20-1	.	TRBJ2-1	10	CSALAREQFF	TGCAGTGCCTTAGCGCGTGAGCAGTTCTTC
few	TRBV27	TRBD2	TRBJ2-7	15	CASRGTSGSIYEQYF	TGTGCCAGCAGGGGGACTAGCGGGAGTATTTACGAGCAGTACTTC
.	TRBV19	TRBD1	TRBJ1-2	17	CASSSWTGGSSNYGYTF	TGTGCCAGTAGTTCCTGGACAGGGGGCTCTTCTAACTATGGCTACACCTTC
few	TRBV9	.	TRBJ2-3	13	CASSVQAGDTQYF	TGTGCCAGCAGCGTACAAGCTGGAGATACGCAGTATTTT
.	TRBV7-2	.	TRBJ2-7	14	CASSFQQGSYEQYF	TGTGCCAGCAGCTTCCAACAGGGCTCCTACGAGCAGTACTTC
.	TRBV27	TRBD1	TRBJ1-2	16	CASSFLQGAFGGGYTF	TGTGCCAGCAGTTTCCTACAGGGGGCGTTTGGCGGTGGCTACACCTTC
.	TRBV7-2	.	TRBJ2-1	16	CASSSKPQSSYNEQFF	TGTGCCAGCAGTTCGAAACCCCAGTCCTCCTACAATGAGCAGTTCTTC
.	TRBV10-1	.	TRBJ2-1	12	CASSAQTGPRFF	TGCGCCAGCAGTGCCCAGACAGGACCGCGGTTCTTC
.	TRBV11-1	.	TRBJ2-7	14	CASIDGEGSYEQYF	TGTGCCAGCATCGACGGCGAGGGTTCCTACGAGCAGTACTTC
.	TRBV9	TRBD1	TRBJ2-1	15	CAGSATGARGNEQFF	TGTGCCGGCAGCGCGACAGGGGCGCGGGGAAATGAGCAGTTCTTC
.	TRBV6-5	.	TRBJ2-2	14	CASSYGGNTGELFF	TGTGCCAGCAGTTACGGCGGGAACACCGGGGAGCTGTTTTTT
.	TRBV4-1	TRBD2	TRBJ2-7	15	CASSPPSGPSYEQYF	TGCGCCAGCAGCCCACCTAGCGGGCCTTCCTACGAGCAGTACTTC
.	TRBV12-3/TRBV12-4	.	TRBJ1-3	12	CASSLQGNTIYF	TGTGCCAGCAGTTTACAGGGAAACACCATATATTTT
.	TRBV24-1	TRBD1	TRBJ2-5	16	CATSEPEGTGEETQYF	TGTGCCACCAGTGAGCCTGAAGGGACAGGTGAAGAGACCCAGTACTTC
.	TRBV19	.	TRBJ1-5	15	CASSMDFYSNQPQHF	TGTGCCAGTAGTATGGACTTCTATAGCAATCAGCCCCAGCATTTT
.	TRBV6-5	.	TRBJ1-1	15	CASSYSPQVDTEAFF	TGTGCCAGCAGTTATTCCCCTCAGGTAGACACTGAAGCTTTCTTT
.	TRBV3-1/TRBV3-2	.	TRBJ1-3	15	CASSQQRGQGNTIYF	TGTGCCAGCAGCCAACAACGTGGACAGGGAAACACCATATATTTT
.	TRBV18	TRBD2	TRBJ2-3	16	CASSPGTSPSTDTQYF	TGTGCCAGCTCACCGGGGACTAGCCCCTCCACAGATACGCAGTATTTT
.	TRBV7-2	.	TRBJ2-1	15	CASIQSGSGYNEQFF	TGTGCCAGCATCCAAAGCGGGTCTGGCTACAATGAGCAGTTCTTC
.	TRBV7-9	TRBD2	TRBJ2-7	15	CASSPTGTIPYEQYF	TGTGCCAGCAGCCCCACCGGGACTATCCCCTACGAGCAGTACTTC
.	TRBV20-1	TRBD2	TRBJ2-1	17	CSASRGPASGAYNEQFF	TGCAGTGCTAGTCGGGGGCCTGCTAGCGGGGCTTACAATGAGCAGTTCTTC
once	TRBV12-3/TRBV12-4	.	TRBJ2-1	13	CASRKGTSNEQFF	TGTGCCAGCAGAAAAGGGACTTCCAATGAGCAGTTCTTC
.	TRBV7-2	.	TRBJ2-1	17	CASSLRGILDPDNEQFF	TGTGCCAGCAGCTTAAGGGGGATACTAGATCCTGACAATGAGCAGTTCTTC